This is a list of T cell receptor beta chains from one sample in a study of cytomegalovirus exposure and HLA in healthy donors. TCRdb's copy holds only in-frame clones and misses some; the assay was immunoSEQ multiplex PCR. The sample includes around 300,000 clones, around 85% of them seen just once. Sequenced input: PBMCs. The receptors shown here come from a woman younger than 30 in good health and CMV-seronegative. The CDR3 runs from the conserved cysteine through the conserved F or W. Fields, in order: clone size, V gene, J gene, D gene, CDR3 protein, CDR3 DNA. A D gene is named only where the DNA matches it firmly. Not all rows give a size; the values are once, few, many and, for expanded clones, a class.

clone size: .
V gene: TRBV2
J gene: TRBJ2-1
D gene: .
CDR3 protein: CASNGGYNEQFF
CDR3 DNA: TGTGCCAGCAACGGTGGCTACAATGAGCAGTTCTTC

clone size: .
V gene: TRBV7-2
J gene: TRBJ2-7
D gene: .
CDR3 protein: CASSFGEGAYEQYF
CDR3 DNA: TGTGCCAGCAGCTTTGGTGAGGGGGCCTACGAGCAGTACTTC

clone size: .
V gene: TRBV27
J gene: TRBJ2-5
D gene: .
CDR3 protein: CASSLPPRLILETQYF
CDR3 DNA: TGTGCCAGCAGTTTGCCCCCGAGGCTAATCCTAGAGACCCAGTACTTC

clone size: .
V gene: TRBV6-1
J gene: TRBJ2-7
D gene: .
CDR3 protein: CASSEEGHGQLSSYEQYF
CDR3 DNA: TGTGCCAGCAGTGAAGAAGGACACGGCCAGCTGAGCTCCTACGAGCAGTACTTC

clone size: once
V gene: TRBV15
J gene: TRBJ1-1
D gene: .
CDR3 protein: CATSRGEGKRDTEAFF
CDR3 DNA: TGTGCCACCAGCAGGGGGGAGGGAAAGAGGGACACTGAAGCTTTCTTT

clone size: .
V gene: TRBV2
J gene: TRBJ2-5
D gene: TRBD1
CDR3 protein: CASSVRTGAGETQYF
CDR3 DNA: TGTGCCAGCAGTGTTAGAACAGGGGCCGGAGAGACCCAGTACTTC

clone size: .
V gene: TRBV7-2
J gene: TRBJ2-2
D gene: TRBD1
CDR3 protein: CASSLAFGQENTGELFF
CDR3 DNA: TGTGCCAGCAGCTTAGCCTTCGGACAGGAAAACACCGGGGAGCTGTTTTTT

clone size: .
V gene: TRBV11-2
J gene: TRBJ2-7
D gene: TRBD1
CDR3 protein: CASSLARTGGDEQYF
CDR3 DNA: TGTGCCAGCAGCTTAGCCCGGACAGGGGGGGACGAGCAGTACTTC

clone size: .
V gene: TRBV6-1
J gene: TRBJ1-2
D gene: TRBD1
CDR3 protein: CASSGDRLLIYGYTF
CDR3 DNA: TGTGCCAGCAGTGGGGACAGATTACTGATCTATGGCTACACCTTC

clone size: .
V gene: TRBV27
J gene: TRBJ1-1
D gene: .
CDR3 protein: CASSPNRGRGRAFF
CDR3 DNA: TGTGCCAGCAGCCCCAATAGGGGCAGGGGTCGTGCTTTCTTT

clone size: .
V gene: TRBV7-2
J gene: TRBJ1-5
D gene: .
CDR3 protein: CASSPNRVWQPQHF
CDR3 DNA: TGTGCCAGCAGCCCCAACAGGGTCTGGCAGCCCCAGCATTTT

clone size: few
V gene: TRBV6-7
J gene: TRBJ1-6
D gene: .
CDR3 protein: CASSAGPSSYNSPLHF
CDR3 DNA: TGTGCCAGCAGTGCGGGACCGAGCTCCTATAATTCACCCCTCCACTTT

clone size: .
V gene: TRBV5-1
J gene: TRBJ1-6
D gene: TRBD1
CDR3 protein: CASSAGTGAPGFYNSPLHF
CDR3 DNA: TGCGCCAGCAGCGCAGGGACAGGGGCCCCCGGCTTCTATAATTCACCCCTCCACTTT

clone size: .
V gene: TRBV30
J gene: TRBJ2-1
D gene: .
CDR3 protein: CAWRRARLSPNEQFF
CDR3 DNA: TGTGCCTGGAGGAGAGCCAGACTTTCCCCCAATGAGCAGTTCTTC

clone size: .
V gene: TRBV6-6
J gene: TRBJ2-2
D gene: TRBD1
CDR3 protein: CASSYGQGKSGELFF
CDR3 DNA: TGTGCCAGCAGTTACGGACAGGGGAAATCCGGGGAGCTGTTTTTT

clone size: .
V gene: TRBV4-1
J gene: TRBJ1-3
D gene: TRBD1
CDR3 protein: CASSHPGQGLGNTIYF
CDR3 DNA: TGCGCCAGCAGCCATCCCGGACAGGGATTGGGAAACACCATATATTTT

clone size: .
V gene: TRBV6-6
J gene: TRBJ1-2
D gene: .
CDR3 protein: CASSSKGIYGYTF
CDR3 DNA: TGTGCCAGCAGTTCGAAGGGGATCTATGGCTACACCTTC

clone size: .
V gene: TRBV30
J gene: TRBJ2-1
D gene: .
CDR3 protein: CAWSVGQRSGEQFF
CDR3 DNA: TGTGCCTGGAGTGTAGGACAACGATCCGGTGAGCAGTTCTTC

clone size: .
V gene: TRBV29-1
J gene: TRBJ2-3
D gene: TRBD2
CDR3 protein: CSVEDRGGTDTQYF
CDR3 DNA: TGCAGCGTTGAAGATCGGGGGGGTACAGATACGCAGTATTTT

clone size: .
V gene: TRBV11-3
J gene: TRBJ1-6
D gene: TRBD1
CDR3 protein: CASSAGQPFNSPLHF
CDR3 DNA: TGTGCCAGCAGCGCGGGACAGCCCTTTAATTCACCCCTCCACTTT

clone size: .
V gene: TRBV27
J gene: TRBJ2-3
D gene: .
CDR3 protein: CASSFLKLTHTDTQYF
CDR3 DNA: TGTGCCAGCAGTTTCCTAAAATTAACCCACACAGATACGCAGTATTTT

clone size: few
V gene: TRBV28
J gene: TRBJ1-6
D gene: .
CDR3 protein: CASSLGGKGPPLHF
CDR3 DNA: TGTGCCAGCAGTTTGGGGGGGAAGGGGCCACCCCTCCACTTT

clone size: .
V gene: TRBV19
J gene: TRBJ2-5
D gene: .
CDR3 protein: CASSIPDSKETQYF
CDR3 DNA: TGTGCCAGTAGTATCCCTGACAGCAAAGAGACCCAGTACTTC

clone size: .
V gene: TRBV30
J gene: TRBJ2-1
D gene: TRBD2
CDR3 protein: CAWSGEAGTYNEQFF
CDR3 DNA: TGTGCCTGGAGCGGGGAAGCGGGGACTTACAATGAGCAGTTCTTC

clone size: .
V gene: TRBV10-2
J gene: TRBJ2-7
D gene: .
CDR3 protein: CASVSGGASYEQYF
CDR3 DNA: TGCGCCAGCGTTTCGGGGGGCGCGTCCTACGAGCAGTACTTC

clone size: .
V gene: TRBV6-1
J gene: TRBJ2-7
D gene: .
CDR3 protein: CASLTWIPYEQYF
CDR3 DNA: TGTGCCAGCCTGACATGGATCCCCTACGAGCAGTACTTC

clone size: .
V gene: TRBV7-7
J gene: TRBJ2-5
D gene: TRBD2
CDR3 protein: CASRRGLARAETQYF
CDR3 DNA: TGTGCCAGCAGACGAGGACTAGCTCGGGCAGAGACCCAGTACTTC

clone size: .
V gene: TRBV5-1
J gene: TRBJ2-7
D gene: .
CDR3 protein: CASREDRLSYEQYF
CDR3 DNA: TGCGCCAGCAGAGAAGACAGACTCTCCTACGAGCAGTACTTC

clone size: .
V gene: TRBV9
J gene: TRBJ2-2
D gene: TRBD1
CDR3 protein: CASSTRRDRETGELFF
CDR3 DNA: TGTGCCAGCAGCACCCGACGGGACAGGGAGACCGGGGAGCTGTTTTTT

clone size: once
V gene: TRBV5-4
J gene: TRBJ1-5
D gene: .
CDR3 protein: CATPDRSYSNQPQHF
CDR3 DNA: TGTGCCACCCCAGACAGGTCCTATAGCAATCAGCCCCAGCATTTT

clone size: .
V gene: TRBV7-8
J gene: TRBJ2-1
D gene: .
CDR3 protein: CASSRFLAPPYNEQFF
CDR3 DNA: TGTGCCAGCAGCCGATTTCTAGCCCCTCCTTATAATGAGCAGTTCTTC

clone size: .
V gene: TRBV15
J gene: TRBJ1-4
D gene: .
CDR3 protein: CATAGGVEKLFF
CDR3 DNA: TGTGCCACCGCCGGGGGTGTGGAAAAACTGTTTTTT

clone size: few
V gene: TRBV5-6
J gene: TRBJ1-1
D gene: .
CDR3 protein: CASSGRENTEAFF
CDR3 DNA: TGTGCCAGCAGCGGGAGAGAGAACACTGAAGCTTTCTTT

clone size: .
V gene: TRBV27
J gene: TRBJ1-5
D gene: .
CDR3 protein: CASSLLDSQPQHF
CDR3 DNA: TGTGCCAGCAGTTTATTGGACAGTCAGCCCCAGCATTTT

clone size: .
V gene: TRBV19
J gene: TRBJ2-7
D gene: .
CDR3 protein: CASSPITGYEQYF
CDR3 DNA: TGTGCCAGTAGCCCAATCACGGGATACGAGCAGTACTTC

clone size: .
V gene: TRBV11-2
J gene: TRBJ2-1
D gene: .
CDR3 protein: CASSFSSISQFF
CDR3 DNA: TGTGCCAGCAGCTTCTCTAGTATTTCCCAGTTCTTC

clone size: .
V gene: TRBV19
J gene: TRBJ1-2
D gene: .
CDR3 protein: CASSITTDLLYGYTF
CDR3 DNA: TGTGCCAGTAGTATCACGACAGATCTGCTCTATGGCTACACCTTC

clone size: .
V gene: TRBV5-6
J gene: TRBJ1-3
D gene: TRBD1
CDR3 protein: CASSLQGAGGNTIYF
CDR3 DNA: TGTGCCAGCAGCCTGCAGGGGGCAGGTGGAAACACCATATATTTT

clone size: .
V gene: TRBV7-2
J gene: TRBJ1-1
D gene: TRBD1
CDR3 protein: CASSSPTGGSTEAFF
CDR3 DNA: TGTGCCAGCAGCTCCCCGACAGGGGGCTCCACTGAAGCTTTCTTT

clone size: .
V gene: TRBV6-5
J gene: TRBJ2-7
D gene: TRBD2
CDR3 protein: CASSLGLAGDYEQYF
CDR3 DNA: TGTGCCAGCAGTTTGGGACTAGCGGGAGACTACGAGCAGTACTTC

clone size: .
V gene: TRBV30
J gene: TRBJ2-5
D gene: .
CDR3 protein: CAWSEAGPSTQYF
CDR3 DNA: TGTGCCTGGAGTGAGGCAGGGCCGAGTACCCAGTACTTC

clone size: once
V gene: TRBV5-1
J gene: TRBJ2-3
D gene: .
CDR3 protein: CASSKAGRPSTDTQYF
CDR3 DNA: TGCGCCAGCAGCAAGGCGGGCCGCCCTAGCACAGATACGCAGTATTTT

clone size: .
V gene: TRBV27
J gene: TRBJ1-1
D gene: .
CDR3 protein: CASSFKGGLTEAFF
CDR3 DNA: TGTGCCAGCAGTTTCAAGGGAGGTCTCACTGAAGCTTTCTTT

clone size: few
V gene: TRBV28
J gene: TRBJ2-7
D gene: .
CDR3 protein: CASINGGSYEQYF
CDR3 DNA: TGTGCCAGCATCAACGGCGGCTCCTACGAGCAGTACTTC

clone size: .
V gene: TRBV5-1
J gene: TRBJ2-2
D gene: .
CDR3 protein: CASSLVWGGNTGELFF
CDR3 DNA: TGCGCCAGCAGCTTGGTGTGGGGAGGTAACACCGGGGAGCTGTTTTTT

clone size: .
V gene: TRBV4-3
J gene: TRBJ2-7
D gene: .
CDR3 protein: CASSQVRDSSYEQYF
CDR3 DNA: TGCGCCAGCAGCCAAGTCCGTGACAGCTCCTACGAGCAGTACTTC

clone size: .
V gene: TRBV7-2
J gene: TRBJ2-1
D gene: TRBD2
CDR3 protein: CASSLGRLAGAGIANEQFF
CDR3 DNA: TGTGCCAGCAGCTTAGGCCGACTAGCGGGGGCCGGGATAGCCAATGAGCAGTTCTTC

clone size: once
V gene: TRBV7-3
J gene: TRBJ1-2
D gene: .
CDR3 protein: CASSFRQRPYGYTF
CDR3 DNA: TGTGCCAGCAGCTTTCGACAGCGTCCCTATGGCTACACCTTC

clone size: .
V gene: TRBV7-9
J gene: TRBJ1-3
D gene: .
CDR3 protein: CASSRRGGISPHPGNTIYF
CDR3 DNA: TGTGCCAGCAGCCGAAGAGGAGGAATTAGCCCTCATCCTGGAAACACCATATATTTT

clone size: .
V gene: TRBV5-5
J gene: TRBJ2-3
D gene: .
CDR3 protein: CASSLFRGSSDTQYF
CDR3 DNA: TGTGCCAGCAGCTTGTTCCGGGGTTCGTCAGATACGCAGTATTTT

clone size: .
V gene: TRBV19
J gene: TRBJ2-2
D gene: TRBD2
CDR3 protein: CASSIGLAGGLNTGELFF
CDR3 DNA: TGTGCCAGTAGTATAGGGCTAGCGGGGGGGCTGAACACCGGGGAGCTGTTTTTT

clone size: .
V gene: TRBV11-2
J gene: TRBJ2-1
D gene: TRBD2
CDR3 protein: CASSLDGRGRDEQFF
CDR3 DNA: TGTGCCAGCAGCTTAGACGGACGGGGGAGGGATGAGCAGTTCTTC